Below, 28 T cell receptor beta chains from the same sample are listed, as sequenced in a study of neurological immune-mediated disorders. In TCRdb, the 5' RACE reads were re-called with MiXCR into one record per CDR3 protein. This repertoire shows about 90,000 distinct CDR3 sequences, roughly 13% found once; its top ten account for approximately 4.5%. Specified time point: longitudinal time-point 2. The specimen sequenced was PBMCs. All receptors derive from a female donor with HTLV-1-associated myelopathy (HAM/TSP).

Details on this clonotype: A much larger clone lies one base from this, so it may be a read error. The chain uses TRBV12-3 or TRBV12-4 and TRBJ2-5, with D uncertain. This CDR3 is 13 amino acids long. The CDR3 DNA reads TGTGTCAGCAGCCAAGGCGCCAAAGAGACCCAGTACTTC. Translation: CVSSQGAKETQYF.

The genes are TRBV12-3 or TRBV12-4 and TRBJ1-4; D perhaps matches TRBD1 (5 bases). This CDR3 is built from 16 residues. The ends were cut back, 6 bases at V and 0 bases at J, with 14 bases in the middle. CDR3 nucleotides: TGTGCCAGCAGAGGGGACGCCGGAGCAACTAATGAAAAACTGTTTTTT. Translation: CASRGDAGATNEKLFF.

This clonotype came up many times. The chain has TRBV12-3 or TRBV12-4 and TRBJ2-3; 7 nucleotides agree with TRBD2. The CDR3 consists of 15 residues. V shed 0 bases and J 4 bases; nucleotides not matched to a gene: 4. This CDR3 is CASSLAGGRADTQYF. The CDR3 region has the DNA TGTGCCAGCAGTTTAGCGGGGGGGAGGGCAGATACGCAGTATTTT.

In its sample, this clonotype was seen many times. The V call is TRBV3-1, the J call TRBJ2-1; D is perhaps TRBD1 (6 bases). Per the germline V gene, CDR1 is LGHDT and CDR2 is YNNKEL (reference sequence). CDR3 length equals 12 residues. Trimming stripped 6 bases from V and 6 bases from J, with 9 bases between. The chain's CDR3 is CASSPTGNEQFF. CDR3 in DNA: TGTGCCAGCAGTCCGACAGGCAATGAGCAGTTCTTC.

This clonotype showed up many times. The rearrangement joins TRBV7-2 to TRBJ2-7; D is undetermined. V lost 1 base and J lost 2, with 15 bases in between. Germline V gene sequence: CDR1 SGHTA, CDR2 FQGNSA. This CDR3 is built from 16 residues. The CDR3 is CASSLGPYKLTYEQYF. The CDR3 DNA reads TGTGCCAGCAGCTTAGGACCGTACAAATTAACCTACGAGCAGTACTTC.

This clonotype has just a few counts. The V and J genes are TRBV2 and TRBJ1-4; perhaps TRBD1 as D (5 bases). The CDR3 covers 14 residues. Trimming took off 3 bases at V and 7 bases at J, with 12 bases between the two ends. Germline V gene data show CDR1 as SNHLY and CDR2 as FYNNEI. The DNA of the CDR3 is TGTGCCAGCAGTGAGACCGGGGGTCCTGAAAAACTGTTTTTT. This codes for CASSETGGPEKLFF.

This clonotype was picked up many times. CDR3 sequence: CASSQTGLAGVNEQFF. The CDR3 DNA follows: TGCGCCAGCAGCCAGACGGGACTAGCGGGGGTTAATGAGCAGTTCTTC. The chain employs TRBV4-1 and TRBJ2-1; TRBD2 matches at 14 bases. The length of the CDR3 is 16 residues. V lost 3 bases, J lost 7 bases, and 5 bases stayed unmatched. In germline, CDR1 is MGHRA, CDR2 YSYEKL.

In this sample, this clonotype turned up many times. V is TRBV2 and J is TRBJ1-6, with 7 positions matching TRBD1. This CDR3 contains 15 residues. V lost 6 bases to trimming and J lost 5 bases; unmatched junction nucleotides: 7. CDR1 is SNHLY, CDR2 FYNNEI, per germline. Here the CDR3 reads CASRKWDSNNSPLHF. CDR3 bases: TGTGCCAGCAGGAAATGGGACAGTAATAATTCACCCCTCCACTTT.

This clonotype has ten or more counts. This chain joins TRBV14 and TRBJ2-2; D remains ambiguous. The CDR3 spans 14 residues. CDR1 and CDR2 from the germline V gene are SGHDN and FVKESK. Trimming removed 3 bases from V and 4 bases from J, with 9 bases in between. CDR3 sequence: CASSHLSATGELFF. The CDR3 DNA is TGTGCCAGCAGCCATCTGTCAGCCACCGGGGAGCTGTTTTTT.

This clonotype was observed many times. This chain links TRBV7-2 with TRBJ2-7; TRBD1 matches 8 bases. This CDR3 contains 14 residues. Germline lookup yields CDR1 SGHTA and CDR2 FQGNSA. After removal of 3 bases from V and 4 bases from J, the junction contained 5 bases not matched to a gene. Written as DNA, the CDR3 is TGTGCCAGCAGCTTTGGGACAGGACCGTACGAGCAGTACTTC. This gives the protein CASSFGTGPYEQYF. The full variable domain, its missing parts supplied by reference TRBV7-2 and TRBJ2-7, is GAGVSQSPSNKVTEKGKDVELRCDPISGHTALYWYRQSLGQGLEFLIYFQGNSAPDKSGLPSDRFSAERTGGSVSTLTIQRTQQEDSAVYLCASSFGTGPYEQYFGPGTRLTVT.

This chain uses TRBV7-8 with TRBJ2-7; TRBD1 is a possible D gene (6 bases). Deletions cut 2 bases from V and 5 bases from J, with 16 bases between. The CDR3 spans 15 residues. Germline assignment: CDR1 SGHVS and CDR2 FQNEAQ. The CDR3 region has the DNA TGTGCCAGCAGCTTAAGCATAGGGGGTTCTCACGAGCAGTACTTC. Translated, it gives CASSLSIGGSHEQYF.

This clonotype was counted at least ten times. This chain links TRBV20-1 with TRBJ2-7; 12 bases map to TRBD1. This CDR3 has 15 residues. Per germline, CDR1 DFQATT and CDR2 SNEGSKA (reference sequence). J gave up 6 bases and V 0 bases, and 6 bases lay outside the gene matches. The CDR3 protein is CSAREPGQGAAEQYF. In DNA form, the CDR3 reads TGCAGTGCTAGAGAACCGGGACAGGGGGCCGCCGAGCAGTACTTC.

There are many counts of this clonotype. The gene calls are TRBV2 and TRBJ2-3; the match to TRBD2 covers 8 bases. V shed 8 bases and J 1 base; nucleotides not matched to a gene: 11. The V gene's germline CDR1 is SNHLY and CDR2 FYNNEI. The CDR3 runs to 16 residues. This CDR3 is CASPLGPAGGTDTQYF. The CDR3 DNA reads as TGTGCCAGCCCGCTAGGGCCAGCGGGGGGCACAGATACGCAGTATTTT.

The V gene is TRBV4-2, the J gene TRBJ2-2; TRBD1 might be the D (5 bases). CDR1 and CDR2 from the germline V gene are LGHNA and YNFKEQ. This CDR3 comprises 18 residues. The V gene lost 0 bases and the J gene lost 4 bases, with 18 bases spanning the gap. The CDR3 is CASSQDSRRDSLTGELFF. The CDR3 DNA sequence: TGTGCCAGCAGCCAAGATTCGCGACGTGACAGCCTCACCGGGGAGCTGTTTTTT.

This clonotype was observed at least ten times. The chain has TRBV7-2 and TRBJ2-1, with 14 nucleotides matching TRBD2. From germline, CDR1 is SGHTA and CDR2 FQGNSA. The CDR3 has 17 residues. The V gene end was trimmed by 3 bases and the J gene end by 10 bases; junction bases not matched to a gene: 11. The DNA for the CDR3 is TGTGCCAGCAGCTTGGCCCCCGGGACTAGCGGGGGCCGCGAGCAGTTCTTC. Amino acids: CASSLAPGTSGGREQFF.

This clonotype has a count of ten or more. The V and J genes are TRBV7-9 and TRBJ1-1; D unresolved. Germline lookup yields CDR1 SEHNR and CDR2 FQNEAQ (reference sequence). CDR3 length: 14 residues. V gave up 0 bases and J gave up 5 bases, with 10 bases separating them. In DNA, the CDR3 is TGTGCCAGCAGCTTAGCGGCAGGAGGGACTGAAGCTTTCTTT. Amino acids: CASSLAAGGTEAFF.

The chain combines TRBV9 with TRBJ2-2; 8 positions match TRBD2. The CDR3 length is 16 residues. The V gene end was trimmed by 4 bases and the J gene end by 3 bases; junction bases not matched to a gene: 8. Looked up from germline, CDR1 is SGDLS and CDR2 is YYNGEE. CDR3 amino acids: CASSPRGGRDTGELFF. The CDR3 nucleotides read TGTGCCAGCAGCCCCCGCGGGGGGCGAGACACCGGGGAGCTGTTTTTT.

The sample holds many counts of this clonotype. The chain has TRBV5-1 and TRBJ1-2; 7 positions match TRBD1. CDR3 size: 16 residues. The V gene end was trimmed by 5 bases and the J gene end by 7 bases; junction bases not matched to a gene: 17. CDR1 SGHRS and CDR2 YFSETQ come from the germline V gene. The CDR3 spells CASRQRSGQYTSGYTF. DNA of the CDR3: TGCGCCAGCAGGCAAAGGTCGGGACAGTACACGTCTGGCTACACCTTC.

This clonotype was observed at least ten times. This rearrangement joins TRBV5-1 to TRBJ2-1, with 9 nucleotides matching TRBD2. Germline CDR1 SGHRS, CDR2 YFSETQ. The CDR3 has 16 amino acids. The junction had 11 bases not matched to a gene; V was cut back by 4 bases and J by 6 bases. CDR3 loop: CASSPPLAGLPNEQFF. The DNA of the CDR3 is TGCGCCAGCAGCCCACCCCTAGCGGGGCTCCCCAATGAGCAGTTCTTC.

This clonotype came up many times. The chain links TRBV5-1 to TRBJ2-1, with 15 bases that match TRBD2. Trimming took 5 bases from V and 4 from J; bases not matched to a gene: 13. In germline, CDR1 is SGHRS, CDR2 YFSETQ. The CDR3 extends over 19 amino acids. The CDR3: CASSPLDRTSGGGYNEQFF. CDR3 nucleotide sequence: TGCGCCAGCAGTCCCCTCGACCGGACTAGCGGGGGGGGTTACAATGAGCAGTTCTTC.

Many counts were recorded for this clonotype. The gene calls are TRBV29-1 and TRBJ2-5, with 9 bases matching TRBD1. Germline V gives CDR1 SQVTM, CDR2 ANQGSEA. V shed 7 bases and J 2 bases; nucleotides not matched to a gene: 5. The CDR3 consists of 13 residues. This CDR3 reads CSGEDRGQETQYF. In DNA, the CDR3 is TGCAGCGGGGAGGACAGGGGACAAGAGACCCAGTACTTC.

This clonotype was seen ten or more times. CDR3 in amino acids: CASRWTGGGNTIYF. As DNA, the CDR3 is TGTGCCAGCAGGTGGACAGGGGGCGGAAACACCATATATTTT. The rearrangement links TRBV12-3 or TRBV12-4 to TRBJ1-3, with TRBD1 matching 11 bases. The CDR3 is 14 amino acids. The ends lost 6 bases at V and 4 bases at J; junction bases unmatched: 2.

This clonotype came up many times. The V and J genes are TRBV5-1 and TRBJ1-6, with 7 bases aligning to TRBD1. The CDR3 has 13 amino acids. Germline CDR1 is SGHRS and CDR2 is YFSETQ. V lost 4 bases, J lost 8 bases, and 3 bases stayed unmatched. The CDR3 DNA follows: TGCGCCAGCAGCGGACAGGACCATTCACCCCTCCACTTT. It is translated as CASSGQDHSPLHF.

The chain employs TRBV5-1 and TRBJ1-1, with D perhaps matching TRBD1 (5 bases). The V end lost 2 bases, the J end lost 1 base, and 6 bases lay between the germline ends. Germline CDR1 reads SGHRS; CDR2 reads YFSETQ. The CDR3 runs to 13 residues. The DNA for the CDR3 is TGCGCCAGCAGCTTCGACAGGAACACTGAAGCTTTCTTT. It encodes CASSFDRNTEAFF.

This clonotype has at least ten counts. The genes are TRBV15 and TRBJ2-3; a weak D match, TRBD2 (5 bases). The CDR3 loop spans 15 amino acids. The germline V gene encodes CDR1 LNHNV and CDR2 YYDKDF (reference sequence). V was shortened by 3 bases and J by 4 bases, with 14 bases between the two germline ends. Here the CDR3 DNA reads TGTGCCACCAGCAGCTTCCCATACGGGGCAGATACGCAGTATTTT. It encodes CATSSFPYGADTQYF.

This clonotype was picked up many times. The rearrangement joins TRBV28 to TRBJ2-4, with 8 bases identical to TRBD2. V lost 11 bases, J lost 3 bases, and 3 bases stayed unmatched. Germline CDR1 is MDHEN and CDR2 is SYDVKM. The CDR3 covers 12 residues. The CDR3 is CASRGGKNIQYF. DNA of the CDR3: TGTGCCTCCCGGGGGGGCAAAAACATTCAGTACTTC.

This clonotype was counted many times. J is TRBJ2-1 and V is TRBV6-5, with TRBD2 matching 8 bases. V shed 4 bases, J shed 0 bases, and the junction held 5 bases outside the gene matches. This CDR3 is built from 16 residues. Germline CDR1 reads MNHEY; CDR2 reads SVGAGI. The CDR3 nucleotides are TGTGCCAGCAGTTCTCGGCGGGGGGCCTCCTACAATGAGCAGTTCTTC. Translation gives CASSSRRGASYNEQFF.

This clonotype was seen at least ten times. CDR3 loop: CASSQVKDGIEAFF. CDR3 nucleotides: TGCGCCAGCAGCCAAGTCAAGGATGGGATTGAAGCTTTCTTT. The chain recombines TRBV4-1 with TRBJ1-1, with unresolved D. This CDR3 is built from 14 residues. Germline V gene lookup returns CDR1 MGHRA and CDR2 YSYEKL. Trimming cost V 1 base and J 7 bases, with 13 bases left between them.